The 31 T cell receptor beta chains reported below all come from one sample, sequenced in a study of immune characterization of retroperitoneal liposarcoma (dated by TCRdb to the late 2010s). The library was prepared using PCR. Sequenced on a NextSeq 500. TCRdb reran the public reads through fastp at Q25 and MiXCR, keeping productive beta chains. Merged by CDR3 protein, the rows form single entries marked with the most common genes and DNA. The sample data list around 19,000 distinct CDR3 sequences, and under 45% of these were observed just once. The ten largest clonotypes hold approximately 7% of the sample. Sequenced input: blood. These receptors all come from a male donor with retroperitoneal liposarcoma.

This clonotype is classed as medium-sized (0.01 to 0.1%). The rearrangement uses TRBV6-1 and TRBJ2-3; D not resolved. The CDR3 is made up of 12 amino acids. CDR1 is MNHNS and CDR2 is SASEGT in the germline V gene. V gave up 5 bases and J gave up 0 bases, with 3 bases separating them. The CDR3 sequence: CASSRSTDTQYF. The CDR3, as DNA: TGTGCCAGCAGTCGAAGCACAGATACGCAGTATTTT.

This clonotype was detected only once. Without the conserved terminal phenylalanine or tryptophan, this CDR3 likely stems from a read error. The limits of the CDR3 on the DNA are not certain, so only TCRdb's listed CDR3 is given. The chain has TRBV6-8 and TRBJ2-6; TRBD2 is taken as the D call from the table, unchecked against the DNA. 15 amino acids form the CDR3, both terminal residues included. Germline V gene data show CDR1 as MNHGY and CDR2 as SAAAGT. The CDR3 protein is CASSYSLAGRQFFGA.

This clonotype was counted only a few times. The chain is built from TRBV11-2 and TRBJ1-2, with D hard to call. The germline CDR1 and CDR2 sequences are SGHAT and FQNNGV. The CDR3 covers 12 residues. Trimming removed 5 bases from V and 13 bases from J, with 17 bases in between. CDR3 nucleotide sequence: TGTGCCAGCAGCGAACAGAACATTTACTTCACCTTC. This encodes CASSEQNIYFTF.

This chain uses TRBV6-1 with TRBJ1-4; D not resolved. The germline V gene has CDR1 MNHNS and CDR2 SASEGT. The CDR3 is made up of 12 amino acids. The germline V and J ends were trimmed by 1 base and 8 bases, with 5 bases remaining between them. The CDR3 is CASSEGPEKLFF. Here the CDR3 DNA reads TGTGCCAGCAGTGAAGGACCAGAAAAACTGTTTTTT.

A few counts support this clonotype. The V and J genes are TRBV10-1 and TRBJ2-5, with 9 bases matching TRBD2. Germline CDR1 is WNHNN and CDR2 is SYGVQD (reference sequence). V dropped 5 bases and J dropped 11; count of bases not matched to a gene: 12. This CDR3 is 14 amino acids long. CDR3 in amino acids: CASSYGTSRNEQYF. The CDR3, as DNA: TGCGCCAGCAGTTATGGGACTAGCAGGAATGAGCAGTACTTC.

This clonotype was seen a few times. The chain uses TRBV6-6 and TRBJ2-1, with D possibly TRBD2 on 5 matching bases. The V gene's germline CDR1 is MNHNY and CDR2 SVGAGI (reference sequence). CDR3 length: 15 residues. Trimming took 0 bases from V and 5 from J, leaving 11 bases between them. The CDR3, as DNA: TGTGCCAGCAGTTACTCTCGGGGTACTAACAATGAGCAGTTCTTC. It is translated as CASSYSRGTNNEQFF.

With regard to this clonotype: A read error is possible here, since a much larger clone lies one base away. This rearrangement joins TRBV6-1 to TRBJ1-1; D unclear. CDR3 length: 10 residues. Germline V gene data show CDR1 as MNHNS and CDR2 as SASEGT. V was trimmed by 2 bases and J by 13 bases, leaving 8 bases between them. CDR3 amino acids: CASSEWVGFF. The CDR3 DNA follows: TGTGCCAGCAGTGAATGGGTTGGTTTCTTT.

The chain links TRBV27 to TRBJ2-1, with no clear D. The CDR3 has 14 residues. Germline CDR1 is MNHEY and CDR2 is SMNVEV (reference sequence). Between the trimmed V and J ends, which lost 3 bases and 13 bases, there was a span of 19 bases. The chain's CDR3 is CASSFRVDKNIQFF. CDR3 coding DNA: TGTGCCAGCAGTTTCCGGGTTGACAAAAACATTCAGTTCTTC.

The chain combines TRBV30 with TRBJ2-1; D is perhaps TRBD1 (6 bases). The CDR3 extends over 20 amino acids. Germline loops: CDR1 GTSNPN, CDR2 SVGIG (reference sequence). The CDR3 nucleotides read TGTTCGCTGGGGGCTCACCGGGACACGGAGCATACCACCTCCTACAATGAGCAGTTCTTC. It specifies CSLGAHRDTEHTTSYNEQFF.

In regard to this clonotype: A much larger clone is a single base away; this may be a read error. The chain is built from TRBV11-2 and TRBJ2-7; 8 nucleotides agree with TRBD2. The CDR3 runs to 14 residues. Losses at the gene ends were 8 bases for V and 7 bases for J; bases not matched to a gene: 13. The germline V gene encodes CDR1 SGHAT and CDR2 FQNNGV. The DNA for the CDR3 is TGTGCCAGCGCCGGTCCGGGGGGGGTTTGGGAGCAGTACTTC. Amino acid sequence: CASAGPGGVWEQYF.

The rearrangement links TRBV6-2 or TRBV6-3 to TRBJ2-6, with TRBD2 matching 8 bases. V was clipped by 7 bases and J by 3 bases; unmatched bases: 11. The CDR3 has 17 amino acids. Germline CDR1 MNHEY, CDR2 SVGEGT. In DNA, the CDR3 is TGTGCCAGCATGAACCCGTCGGGGGGGTTTGGGGCCAACGTCCTGACTTTC. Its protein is CASMNPSGGFGANVLTF.

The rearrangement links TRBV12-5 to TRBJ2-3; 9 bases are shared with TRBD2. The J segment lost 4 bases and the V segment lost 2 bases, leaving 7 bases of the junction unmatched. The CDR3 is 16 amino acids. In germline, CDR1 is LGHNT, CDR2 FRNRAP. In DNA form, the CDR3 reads TGTGCTAGTGGTTTGATACCGCGGGAGGGCGCAGATACGCAGTATTTT. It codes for CASGLIPREGADTQYF.

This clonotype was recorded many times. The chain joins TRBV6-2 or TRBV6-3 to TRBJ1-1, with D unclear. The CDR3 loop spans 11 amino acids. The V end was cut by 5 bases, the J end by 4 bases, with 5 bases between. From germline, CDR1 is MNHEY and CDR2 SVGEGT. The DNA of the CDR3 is TGTGCCAGCAGTGCCGGCACTGAAGCTTTCTTT. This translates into CASSAGTEAFF.

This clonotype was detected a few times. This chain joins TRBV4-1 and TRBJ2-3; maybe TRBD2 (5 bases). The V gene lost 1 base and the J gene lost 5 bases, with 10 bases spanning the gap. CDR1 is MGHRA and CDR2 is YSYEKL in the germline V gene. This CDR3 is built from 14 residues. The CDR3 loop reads CASSQVPGIDTQYF. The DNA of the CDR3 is TGCGCCAGCAGCCAAGTCCCCGGGATAGATACGCAGTATTTT.

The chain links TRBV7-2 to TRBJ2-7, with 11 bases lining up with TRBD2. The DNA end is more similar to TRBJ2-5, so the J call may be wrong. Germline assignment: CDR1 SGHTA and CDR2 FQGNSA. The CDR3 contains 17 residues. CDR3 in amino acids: CASSDVAGGLQGATQYF. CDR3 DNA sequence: TGTGCCAGCAGCGACGTAGCGGGGGGGCTACAAGGAGCGACCCAGTACTTC.

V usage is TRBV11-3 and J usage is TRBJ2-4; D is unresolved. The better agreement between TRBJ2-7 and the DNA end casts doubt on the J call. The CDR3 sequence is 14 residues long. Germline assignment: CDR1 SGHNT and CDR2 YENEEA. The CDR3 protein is CASSLDQTVHEQYF. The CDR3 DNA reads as TGTGCCAGCAGCTTAGATCAAACAGTCCACGAGCAGTACTTC.

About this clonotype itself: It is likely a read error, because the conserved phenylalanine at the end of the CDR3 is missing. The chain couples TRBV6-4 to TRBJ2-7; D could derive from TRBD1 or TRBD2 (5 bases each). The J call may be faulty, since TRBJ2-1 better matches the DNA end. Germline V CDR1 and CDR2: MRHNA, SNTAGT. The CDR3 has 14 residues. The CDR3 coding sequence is TGTGCCAGCAGTGACGATAGGGACGGGAAGGAGCAGTTCTTG. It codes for CASSDDRDGKEQFL.

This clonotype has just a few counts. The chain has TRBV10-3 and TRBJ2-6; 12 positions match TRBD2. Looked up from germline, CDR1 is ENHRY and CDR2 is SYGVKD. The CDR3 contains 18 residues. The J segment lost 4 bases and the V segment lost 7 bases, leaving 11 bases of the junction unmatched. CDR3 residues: CAITARTSGVLGANVLTF. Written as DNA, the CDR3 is TGTGCCATCACCGCCAGGACTAGCGGGGTGTTGGGGGCCAACGTCCTGACTTTC.

The CDR3 protein is CASSQDPVRRGRTTKNIQYF. The CDR3 nucleotides read TGCGCCAGCAGCCAAGATCCAGTCCGCAGGGGAAGAACGACCAAAAACATTCAGTACTTC. This sequence joins TRBV4-1 and TRBJ2-4; possible D gene TRBD1, 6 bases. Germline CDR1 is MGHRA and CDR2 is YSYEKL. V lost 0 bases to trimming and J lost 2 bases, with 23 bases between them. The CDR3 has 20 amino acids.

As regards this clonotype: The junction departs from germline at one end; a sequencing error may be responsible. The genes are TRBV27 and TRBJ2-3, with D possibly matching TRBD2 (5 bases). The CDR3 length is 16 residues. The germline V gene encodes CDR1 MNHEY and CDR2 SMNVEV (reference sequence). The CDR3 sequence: CASSPVATDLPYEQYF. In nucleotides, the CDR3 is TGTGCCAGCAGTCCGGTAGCGACCGACCTCCCCTACGAGCAGTACTTT.

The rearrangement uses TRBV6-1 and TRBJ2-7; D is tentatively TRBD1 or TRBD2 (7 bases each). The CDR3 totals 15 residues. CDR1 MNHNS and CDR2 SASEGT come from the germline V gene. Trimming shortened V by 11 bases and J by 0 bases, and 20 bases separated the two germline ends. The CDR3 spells CASVGGGDSSYEQYF. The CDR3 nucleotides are TGTGCCTCGGTGGGGGGGGGGGACAGCTCCTACGAGCAGTACTTC.

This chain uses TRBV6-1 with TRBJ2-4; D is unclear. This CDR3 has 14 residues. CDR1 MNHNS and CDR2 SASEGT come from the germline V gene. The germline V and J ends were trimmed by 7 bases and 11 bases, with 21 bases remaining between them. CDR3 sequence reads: CASTSRNKEMVQYF. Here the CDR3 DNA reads TGTGCCAGCACCTCCCGGAACAAGGAGATGGTTCAGTACTTC.

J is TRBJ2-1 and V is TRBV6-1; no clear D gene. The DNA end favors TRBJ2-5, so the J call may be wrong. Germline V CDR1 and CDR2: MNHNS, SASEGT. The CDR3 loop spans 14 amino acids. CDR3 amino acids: CASSEDRTLETQYF. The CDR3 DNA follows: TGTGCCAGCAGTGAAGATCGGACCCTGGAGACCCAGTACTTC.

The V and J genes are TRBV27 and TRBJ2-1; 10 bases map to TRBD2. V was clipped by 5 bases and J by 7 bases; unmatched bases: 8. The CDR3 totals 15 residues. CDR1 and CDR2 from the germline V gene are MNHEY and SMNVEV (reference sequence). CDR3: CASSQTSGALNEQFF. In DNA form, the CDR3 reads TGTGCCAGCAGTCAAACTAGCGGGGCTTTAAATGAGCAGTTCTTC.

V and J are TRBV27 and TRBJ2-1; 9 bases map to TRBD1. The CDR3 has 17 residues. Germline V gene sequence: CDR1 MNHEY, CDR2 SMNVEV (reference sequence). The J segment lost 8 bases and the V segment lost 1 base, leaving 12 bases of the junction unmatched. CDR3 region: CASSLFVPGQGVYEQFF. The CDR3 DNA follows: TGTGCCAGCAGTTTATTCGTACCGGGACAGGGAGTCTATGAGCAGTTCTTC.

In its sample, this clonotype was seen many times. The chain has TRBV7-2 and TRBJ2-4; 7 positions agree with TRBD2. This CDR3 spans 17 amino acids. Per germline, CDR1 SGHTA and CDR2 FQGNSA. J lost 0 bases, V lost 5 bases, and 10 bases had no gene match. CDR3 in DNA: TGTGCCAGCAGCCACCCCCGGGAGGATGTAGCCAAAAACATTCAGTACTTC. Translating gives CASSHPREDVAKNIQYF.

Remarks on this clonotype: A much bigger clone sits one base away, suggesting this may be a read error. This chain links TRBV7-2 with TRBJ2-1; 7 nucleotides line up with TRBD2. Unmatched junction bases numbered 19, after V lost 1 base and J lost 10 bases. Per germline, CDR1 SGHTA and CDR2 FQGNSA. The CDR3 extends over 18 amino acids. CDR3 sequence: CASSLGGGSGVNTYEQFF. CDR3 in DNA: TGTGCCAGCAGCTTAGGGGGTGGAAGCGGGGTGAACACCTACGAGCAGTTCTTC.

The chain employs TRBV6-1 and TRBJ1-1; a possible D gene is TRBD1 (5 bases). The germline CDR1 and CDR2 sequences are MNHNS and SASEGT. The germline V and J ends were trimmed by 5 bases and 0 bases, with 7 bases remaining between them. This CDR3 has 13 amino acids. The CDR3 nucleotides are TGTGCCAGCAGTAAGACAGTGAACACTGAAGCTTTCTTT. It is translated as CASSKTVNTEAFF.

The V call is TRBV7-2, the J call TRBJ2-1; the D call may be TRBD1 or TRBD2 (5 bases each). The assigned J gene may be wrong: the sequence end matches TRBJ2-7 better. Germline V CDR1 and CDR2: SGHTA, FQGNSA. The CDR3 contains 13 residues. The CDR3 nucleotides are TGTGCCAGCAGCGCCGGACCGGGACGCGAGCAGTACTTC. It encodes CASSAGPGREQYF.

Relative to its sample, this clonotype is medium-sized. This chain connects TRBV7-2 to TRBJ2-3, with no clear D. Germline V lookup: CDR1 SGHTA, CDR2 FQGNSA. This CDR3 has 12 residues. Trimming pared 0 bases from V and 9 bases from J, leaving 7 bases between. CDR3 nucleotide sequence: TGTGCCAGCAGCTTAGCAGGAGTAACGCAGTATTTT. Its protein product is CASSLAGVTQYF. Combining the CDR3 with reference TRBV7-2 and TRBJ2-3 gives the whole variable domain GAGVSQSPSNKVTEKGKDVELRCDPISGHTALYWYRQSLGQGLEFLIYFQGNSAPDKSGLPSDRFSAERTGGSVSTLTIQRTQQEDSAVYLCASSLAGVTQYFGPGTRLTVL.

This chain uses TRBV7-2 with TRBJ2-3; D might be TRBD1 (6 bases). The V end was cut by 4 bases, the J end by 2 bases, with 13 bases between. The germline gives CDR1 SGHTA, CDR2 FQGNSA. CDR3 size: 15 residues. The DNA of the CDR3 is TGTGCCAGCAGCTCGCAACAGGGTTCCACAGATACGCAGTATTTT. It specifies CASSSQQGSTDTQYF.